A selection of T cell receptor beta chains follows, all from one sample in a study of beta chain features in type 1 diabetes. Assay: immunoSEQ multiplex PCR; the TCRdb copy retains only in-frame clones and omits some. Of 130,000 or so clones in the sample, about 9.7% are singletons; the top ten hold 0.65%. Sequenced: central memory CD4+ T cells from blood. These TCRs come from a woman in her 40s in good health. Both conserved end residues are part of each CDR3. The D gene is left open where the match is weak. Not all rows give a size; the values are once, few, many and, for expanded clones, a class.

V gene	clone size	D gene	J gene	CDR3 protein	CDR3 DNA
TRBV5-1	few	.	TRBJ2-7	CASSLAGNSYEQYF	TGCGCCAGCAGCTTGGCCGGGAATTCCTACGAGCAGTACTTC
TRBV5-4	few	.	TRBJ2-3	CASSPNGGASDTQYF	TGTGCCAGCAGCCCAAATGGGGGGGCATCAGATACGCAGTATTTT
TRBV5-1	.	.	TRBJ2-3	CASSLVLRGPTDTQYF	TGCGCCAGCAGCTTGGTTCTGCGGGGGCCAACAGATACGCAGTATTTT
TRBV10-3	.	.	TRBJ1-2	CAIRSGGANYGYTF	TGTGCCATCAGATCGGGGGGAGCTAACTATGGCTACACCTTC
TRBV7-9	few	.	TRBJ2-3	CASSLGEYTDTQYF	TGTGCCAGCAGCTTAGGGGAGTACACAGATACGCAGTATTTT
TRBV18	.	TRBD2	TRBJ2-5	CASSPRSGGKETQYF	TGTGCCAGCTCCCCTAGAAGCGGGGGGAAAGAGACCCAGTACTTC
TRBV28	few	TRBD2	TRBJ2-1	CASYSGGANEQFF	TGTGCCAGCTATAGCGGGGGGGCGAATGAGCAGTTCTTC
TRBV6-1	few	.	TRBJ2-3	CASSFSVDTQYF	TGTGCCAGCAGTTTTTCAGTAGATACGCAGTATTTT
TRBV7-2	.	TRBD1	TRBJ1-1	CASSLQLSLTGGTEAFF	TGTGCCAGCAGCTTGCAACTATCGCTGACAGGGGGAACTGAAGCTTTCTTT
TRBV7-7	few	.	TRBJ2-1	CASSLLLESSYNEQFF	TGTGCTAGCAGCTTACTGCTGGAGAGCTCCTACAATGAGCAGTTCTTC
TRBV7-9	.	TRBD1	TRBJ1-1	CASSWGIRTGMDTEAFF	TGTGCCAGCAGCTGGGGTATAAGGACAGGGATGGACACTGAAGCTTTCTTT
TRBV19	many	TRBD1	TRBJ2-5	CASSDRGQTQYF	TGTGCCAGTAGCGACAGGGGGCAGACCCAGTACTTC
TRBV9	.	TRBD2	TRBJ2-1	CASAIRGGGGQGEQFF	TGTGCCAGCGCCATAAGGGGCGGGGGGGGCCAGGGTGAGCAGTTCTTC
TRBV29-1	few	TRBD2	TRBJ2-5	CSVRASGQTQYF	TGCAGCGTACGGGCTAGCGGCCAGACCCAGTACTTC
TRBV6-6	.	.	TRBJ2-7	CASSFSESNEQCF	TGTGCCAGCAGTTTCTCGGAGTCCAACGAGCAGTGCTTC
TRBV4-1	.	.	TRBJ1-2	CASSQPDLADGYTF	TGCGCCAGCAGCCAGCCGGACCTAGCGGATGGCTACACCTTC
TRBV6-1	many	.	TRBJ2-7	CASSPRRSGAYEQYF	TGTGCCAGCAGTCCCCGGAGGTCCGGCGCCTACGAGCAGTACTTC
TRBV14	few	TRBD1	TRBJ2-7	CASSHIRDSPSLYEQYF	TGTGCCAGCAGCCATATCAGGGACAGCCCGTCCCTCTACGAGCAGTACTTC
TRBV4-2	few	TRBD1	TRBJ1-4	CASSQGQGADEKLFF	TGTGCCAGCAGCCAGGGACAGGGGGCGGATGAAAAACTGTTTTTT
TRBV27	few	.	TRBJ2-7	CASSTRDTAREQYF	TGTGCCAGCAGTACCCGGGACACCGCGAGGGAGCAGTACTTC